This TCR beta chain was captured in a study of glioma-infiltrating T cells after dendritic cell vaccination. For the study at large: Dendritic cells derived from monocytes and pulsed with autologous tumor lysate formed the vaccine. Regarding the study as a whole: Estimated pretreatment TIL content predicted outcome after dendritic cell vaccination.

The immunoSEQ assay amplified TCRB CDR3 from up to roughly 2 ug DNA. This table comes from immunoSEQ multiplex PCR, and its TCRdb copy is limited to in-frame clones, with some not included. The data hold over 80,000 clones, with over 75% observed a single time. Germline V gene sequence: CDR1 MNHEY, CDR2 SVGAGI. The CDR3 is made up of 13 amino acids. V lost 6 bases, J lost 6 bases, and 6 bases stayed unmatched. Regarding time point: after dendritic cell vaccination, including at tumor progression/relapse. This clone was observed a few times. Its antigen is currently unknown. V and J are TRBV6-5 and TRBJ2-3; 7 bases fit TRBD2. Specimen: blood, collected after dendritic cell vaccination. The sequence derives from a human donor with glioblastoma. CDR3 bases: TGTGCCAGCAGCCTAACTAGCGAGGATACGCAGTATTTT. This translates into CASSLTSEDTQYF.